These 6 T cell receptor beta chains came from one sample sequenced in a study of blood T cell repertoires in COVID-19. TCRdb keeps only in-frame clones here, not all; method: immunoSEQ multiplex PCR. The data hold more than 100,000 clones, with roughly 90% observed a single time. The specimen sequenced was peripheral blood. All receptors derive from a man in his forties with acute or convalescent COVID-19.

This clone was observed a handful of times. This chain links TRBV9 with TRBJ1-1; D is ambiguous. The length of the CDR3 is 14 residues. Germline V gives CDR1 SGDLS, CDR2 YYNGEE. V was trimmed by 4 bases and J by 4 bases, leaving 14 bases between them. The CDR3 protein is CASSKQRFGTEAFF. The DNA for the CDR3 is TGTGCCAGCAGCAAACAGAGATTTGGCACTGAAGCTTTCTTT.

The chain links TRBV24-1 to TRBJ1-5, with D tentatively TRBD1 (5 bases). V was clipped by 9 bases and J by 7 bases, with 12 bases between them. CDR1 is KGHDR, CDR2 SFDVKD, per germline. The CDR3 spans 12 residues. In DNA, the CDR3 is TGTGCCACCTCACGACGGGGGCAGCCCCAGCATTTT. It specifies CATSRRGQPQHF.

The rearrangement uses TRBV5-8 and TRBJ2-1; 7 bases line up with TRBD1. With 1 base clipped from V and 4 bases from J, the junction kept 17 bases outside the gene matches. Germline CDR1 is SGHTS and CDR2 is YDEGEE. This CDR3 contains 19 residues. CDR3 residues: CASSLTGAPSLRAYNEQFF. CDR3 DNA: TGTGCCAGCAGCTTGACAGGGGCTCCATCTCTTCGGGCTTACAATGAGCAGTTCTTC.

The V and J genes are TRBV6-5 and TRBJ1-1; D perhaps matches TRBD1 (5 bases). The CDR3 is made up of 14 amino acids. V was pared by 4 bases and J by 2 bases, with 11 bases between. Per the germline V gene, CDR1 is MNHEY and CDR2 is SVGAGI. The DNA of the CDR3 is TGTGCCAGCAGTTTAGGTAGGACAAACACTGAAGCTTTCTTT. Its protein is CASSLGRTNTEAFF.

This clone was counted once. The chain employs TRBV7-8 and TRBJ2-1; 7 bases align to TRBD2. V lost 3 bases to trimming and J lost 6 bases; unmatched junction nucleotides: 5. Germline CDR1 and CDR2: SGHVS and FQNEAQ. This CDR3 contains 14 residues. Here the CDR3 DNA reads TGTGCCAGCAGCTTTGGCGGGAGTTCCAATGAGCAGTTCTTC. Translation gives CASSFGGSSNEQFF.

This chain connects TRBV9 to TRBJ2-2, with D possibly TRBD2 on 7 matching bases. Between the trimmed V and J ends, which lost 5 bases and 1 base, there was a span of 15 bases. CDR3 length: 16 amino acids. Germline loops: CDR1 SGDLS, CDR2 YYNGEE. The CDR3 coding sequence is TGTGCCAGCAGTAGGGGGACTATGAGGAACACCGGGGAGCTGTTTTTT. Encoded protein: CASSRGTMRNTGELFF.